This T cell receptor (beta chain) was identified in a study of blood T cell repertoires in COVID-19 (dated by TCRdb to 2018 to 2020). In the study overall: Samples from collaborators originated in the United States, Italy and Spain and spanned both the acute and convalescent phases of COVID-19. Samples came from the ongoing ImmuneRACE study (first 160 participants) plus 1,254 subjects from 6 global collaborators. HLA class I and class II types, where available, came from metadata supplied by the sample provider rather than from assay-based typing. Subjects who had been exposed to COVID-19, were actively infected with it, or had recovered from it provided the deeply sampled blood TCRbeta repertoires that made up the dataset. The material from the prospective study consisted of cDNA or gDNA derived from T cells, B-cell-depleted T cells, or PBMCs. A freely available public database, intended as a resource for researchers studying the immune response to SARS-CoV-2, is where the repertoires were released. The sample metadata nearly always contained a de-identified subject ID, COVID-19 status, age in years and sex. Summary of the overall study and its limitations: The quantity of clinical and demographic metadata differed by source and by participant and was supplied without curation.

In Seattle, one collaborating source enrolled patients while the infection was active and tracked those patients longitudinally over the course of disease. The collaborating institutions used their own protocols to collect whole blood in K2EDTA tubes. For TCRbeta analysis, collaborator samples were shipped as frozen whole blood, as isolated PBMCs, or as DNA extracted from either sample type. Points on this clone: Its antigen is not yet known. No base qualities exist here, and no much larger clone lies one base off it.

TCRbeta CDR3 regions were amplified from genomic DNA using the immunoSEQ Assay, a bias-controlled multiplex PCR. Per the authors' processing: The number of nucleated cells in each sample was estimated by amplification of reference gene primers within the assay. To quantify the absolute abundance of each unique TCRbeta CDR3 rearrangement, sequence reads were collapsed and filtered. For each sample, productive Simpson clonality was calculated as the square root of Simpson's diversity index across productive rearrangements. TCRdb stores this immuneACCESS table with in-frame sequences only. Part of the clones is absent; in the studies checked, under half of the shortfall reflects unresolved V genes, and no reason is known for the rest. D and trimming come from the DNA, and the V and J calls and clone size come from that table. The sample contains approximately 200,000 clones, approximately 78% of them found a single time. The top ten clones comprise 12% of the sample.

This clonotype was sampled from a woman of 80 years or more with COVID-19, enrolled during active disease. Sequencing used peripheral blood.

The DNA sequence is TGTGCCAGCAAACACAGGGGGATACGAGAAAAACTGTTTTTT. It translates as CASKHRGIREKLFF. The chain couples TRBV6-5 to TRBJ1-4; TRBD1 fits 8 bases in the junction. From a lookup of the germline V gene, CDR1 and CDR2 are MNHEY and SVGAGI. Trimming leaves V shorter by 7 bases and J shorter by 8 bases, with the junction holding 9 bases beyond the gene matches. Reading from cysteine to phenylalanine, the CDR3 counts 14 amino acids. This entry keeps only the CDR3 DNA: 42 bases, framed from base 1.